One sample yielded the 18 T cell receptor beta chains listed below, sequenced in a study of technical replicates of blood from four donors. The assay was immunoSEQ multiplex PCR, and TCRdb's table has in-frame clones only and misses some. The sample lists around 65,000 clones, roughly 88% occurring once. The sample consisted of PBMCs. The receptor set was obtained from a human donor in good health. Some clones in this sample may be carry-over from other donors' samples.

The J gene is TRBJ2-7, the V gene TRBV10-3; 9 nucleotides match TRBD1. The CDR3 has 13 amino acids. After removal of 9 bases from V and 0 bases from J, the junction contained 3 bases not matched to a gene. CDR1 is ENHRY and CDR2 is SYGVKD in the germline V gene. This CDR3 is CAINRGLSYEQYF. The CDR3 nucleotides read TGTGCCATAAACAGGGGGCTCTCCTACGAGCAGTACTTC.

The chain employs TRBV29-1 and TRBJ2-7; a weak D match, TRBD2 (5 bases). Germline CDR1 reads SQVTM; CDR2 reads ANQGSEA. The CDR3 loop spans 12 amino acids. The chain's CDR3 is CSCGLDPYEQYF. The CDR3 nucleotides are TGCAGTTGCGGACTCGACCCCTACGAGCAGTACTTC.

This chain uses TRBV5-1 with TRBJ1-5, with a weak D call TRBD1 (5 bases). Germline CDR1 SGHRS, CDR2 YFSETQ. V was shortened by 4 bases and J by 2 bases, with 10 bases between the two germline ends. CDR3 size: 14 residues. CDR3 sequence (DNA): TGCGCCAGCAGCCCGGACACTGGCAATCAGCCCCAGCATTTT. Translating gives CASSPDTGNQPQHF.

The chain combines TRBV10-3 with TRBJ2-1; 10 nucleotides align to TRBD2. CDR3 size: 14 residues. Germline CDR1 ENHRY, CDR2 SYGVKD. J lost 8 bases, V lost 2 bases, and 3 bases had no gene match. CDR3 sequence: CAISEGTSVDEQFF. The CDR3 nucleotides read TGTGCCATCAGTGAGGGGACTAGCGTAGATGAGCAGTTCTTC.

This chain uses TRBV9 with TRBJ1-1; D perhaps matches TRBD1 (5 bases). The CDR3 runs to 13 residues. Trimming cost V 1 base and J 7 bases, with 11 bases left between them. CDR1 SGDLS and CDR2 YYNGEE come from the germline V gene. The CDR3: CASSVRGTDEAFF. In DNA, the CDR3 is TGTGCCAGCAGCGTACGGGGGACGGATGAAGCTTTCTTT. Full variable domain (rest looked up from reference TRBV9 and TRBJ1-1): DSGVTQTPKHLITATGQRVTLRCSPRSGDLSVYWYQQSLDQGLQFLIQYYNGEERAKGNILERFSAQQFPDLHSELNLSSLELGDSALYFCASSVRGTDEAFFGQGTRLTVV.

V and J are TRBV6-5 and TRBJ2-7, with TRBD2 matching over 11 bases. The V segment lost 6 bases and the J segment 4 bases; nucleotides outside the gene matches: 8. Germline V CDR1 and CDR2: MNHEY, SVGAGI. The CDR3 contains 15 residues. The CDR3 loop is CASRELAGEFYEQYF. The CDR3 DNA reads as TGTGCCAGCAGGGAACTAGCGGGAGAATTTTACGAGCAGTACTTC.

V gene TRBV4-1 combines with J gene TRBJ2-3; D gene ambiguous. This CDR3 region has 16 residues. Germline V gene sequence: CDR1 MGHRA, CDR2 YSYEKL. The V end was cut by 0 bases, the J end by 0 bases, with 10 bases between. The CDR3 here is CASSQESAHSTDTQYF. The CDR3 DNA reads TGCGCCAGCAGCCAAGAATCAGCGCACAGCACAGATACGCAGTATTTT.

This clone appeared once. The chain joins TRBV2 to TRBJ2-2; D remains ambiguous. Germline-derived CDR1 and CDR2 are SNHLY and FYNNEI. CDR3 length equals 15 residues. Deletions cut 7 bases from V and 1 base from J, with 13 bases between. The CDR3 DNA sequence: TGTGCCAGCAAGTCCTCGAGTCTGAACACCGGGGAGCTGTTTTTT. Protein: CASKSSSLNTGELFF.

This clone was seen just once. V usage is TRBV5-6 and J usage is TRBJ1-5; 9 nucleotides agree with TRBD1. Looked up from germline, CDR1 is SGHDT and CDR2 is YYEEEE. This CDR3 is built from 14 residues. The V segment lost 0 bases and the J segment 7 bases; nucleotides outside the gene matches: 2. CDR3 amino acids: CASSLGQGDQPQHF. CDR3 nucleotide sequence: TGTGCCAGCAGCTTGGGACAGGGGGACCAGCCCCAGCATTTT.

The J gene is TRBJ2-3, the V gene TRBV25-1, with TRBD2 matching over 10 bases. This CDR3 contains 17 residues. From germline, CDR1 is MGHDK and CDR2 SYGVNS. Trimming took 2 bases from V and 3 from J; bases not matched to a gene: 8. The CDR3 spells CASSEALGAGGTDTQYF. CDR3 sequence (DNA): TGTGCCAGCAGTGAAGCGTTGGGAGCGGGAGGGACAGATACGCAGTATTTT.

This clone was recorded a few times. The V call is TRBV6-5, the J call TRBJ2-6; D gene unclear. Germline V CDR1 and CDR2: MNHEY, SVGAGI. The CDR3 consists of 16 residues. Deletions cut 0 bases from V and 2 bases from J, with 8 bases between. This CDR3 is CASSYSSLTGANVLTF. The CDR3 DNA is TGTGCCAGCAGTTACTCTAGTTTGACTGGGGCCAACGTCCTGACTTTC.

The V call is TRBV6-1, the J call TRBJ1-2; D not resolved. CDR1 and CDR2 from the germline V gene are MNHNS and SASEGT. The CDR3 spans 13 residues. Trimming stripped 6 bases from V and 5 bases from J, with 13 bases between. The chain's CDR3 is CASRRWLEYGYTF. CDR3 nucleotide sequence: TGTGCCAGCAGGCGATGGTTGGAGTATGGCTACACCTTC.

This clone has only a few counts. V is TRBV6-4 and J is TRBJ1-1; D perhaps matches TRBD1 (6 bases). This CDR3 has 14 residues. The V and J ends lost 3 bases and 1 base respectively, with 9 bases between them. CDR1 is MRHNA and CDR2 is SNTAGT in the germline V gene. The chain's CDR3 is CASSEGGENTEAFF. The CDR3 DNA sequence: TGTGCCAGCAGTGAAGGGGGGGAGAACACTGAAGCTTTCTTT.

The CDR3 loop reads CASSLSTSGRGTDTQYF. The CDR3 DNA is TGTGCCAGCAGCTTAAGTACTAGCGGGAGAGGCACAGATACGCAGTATTTT. The chain employs TRBV7-3 and TRBJ2-3; the match to TRBD2 covers 11 bases. Germline V gene data show CDR1 as SGHTA and CDR2 as FQGTGA. This CDR3 has 17 residues. V shed 1 base and J 1 base; nucleotides not matched to a gene: 4.

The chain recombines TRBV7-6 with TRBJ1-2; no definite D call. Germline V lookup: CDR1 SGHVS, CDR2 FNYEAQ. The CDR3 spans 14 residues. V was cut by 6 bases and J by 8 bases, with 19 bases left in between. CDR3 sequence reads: CASSIEANSKGYTF. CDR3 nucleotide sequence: TGTGCCAGCAGTATAGAGGCCAATAGCAAGGGCTACACCTTC.

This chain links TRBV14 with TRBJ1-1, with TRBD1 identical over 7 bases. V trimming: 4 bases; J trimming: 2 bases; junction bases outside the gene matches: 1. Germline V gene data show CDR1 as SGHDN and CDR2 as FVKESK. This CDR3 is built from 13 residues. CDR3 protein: CASSRDRNTEAFF. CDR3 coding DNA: TGTGCCAGCAGCCGGGACAGAAACACTGAAGCTTTCTTT. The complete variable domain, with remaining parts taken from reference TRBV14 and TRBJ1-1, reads EAGVTQFPSHSVIEKGQTVTLRCDPISGHDNLYWYRRVMGKEIKFLLHFVKESKQDESGMPNNRFLAERTGGTYSTLKVQPAELEDSGVYFCASSRDRNTEAFFGQGTRLTVV.

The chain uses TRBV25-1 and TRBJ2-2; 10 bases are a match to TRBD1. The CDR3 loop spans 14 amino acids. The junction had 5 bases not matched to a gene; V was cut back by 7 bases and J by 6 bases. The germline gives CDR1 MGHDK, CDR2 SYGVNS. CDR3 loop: CASTGTGVAGELFF. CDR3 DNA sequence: TGTGCCAGCACCGGGACAGGGGTAGCCGGGGAGCTGTTTTTT.

The CDR3 reads CASSQASGGNQPQHF. The CDR3 nucleotides read TGTGCCAGCAGCCAAGCTTCGGGTGGCAATCAGCCCCAGCATTTT. This chain uses TRBV4-2 with TRBJ1-5, with D unclear. V was cut by 1 base and J by 2 bases, with 9 bases left in between. Germline assignment: CDR1 LGHNA and CDR2 YNFKEQ. The CDR3 length is 15 residues.